The T cell receptor (beta chain) under discussion was sequenced for a study of CD8+CD57+ T cells in acquired aplastic anemia. V dropped 7 bases and J dropped 0; count of bases not matched to a gene: 8. This CDR3 contains 15 residues. Germline CDR1 and CDR2: ENHRY and SYGVKD. Only patients with CD8+CD57+ cell expansion on flow cytometry were chosen for sequencing. The TCR beta profiling, which covered VDJ combination and CDR3 sequence, was carried out using genomic DNA as the template. Each CDR3 protein is one row after TCRdb ran MiXCR on the reads. The sample holds 160,000 or so distinct CDR3 sequences, around 75% seen once.

This sequence originates from a human donor with aplastic anemia. The gene calls are TRBV10-3 and TRBJ1-2; 7 bases agree with TRBD1. Sample: sorted CD4+, CD8+, or CD8+CD57+ T cells (not recorded which) from PBMCs. In DNA form, the CDR3 reads TGTGCCATCACTACAGGGGACGAGGCTAACTATGGCTACACCTTC. Protein: CAITTGDEANYGYTF.